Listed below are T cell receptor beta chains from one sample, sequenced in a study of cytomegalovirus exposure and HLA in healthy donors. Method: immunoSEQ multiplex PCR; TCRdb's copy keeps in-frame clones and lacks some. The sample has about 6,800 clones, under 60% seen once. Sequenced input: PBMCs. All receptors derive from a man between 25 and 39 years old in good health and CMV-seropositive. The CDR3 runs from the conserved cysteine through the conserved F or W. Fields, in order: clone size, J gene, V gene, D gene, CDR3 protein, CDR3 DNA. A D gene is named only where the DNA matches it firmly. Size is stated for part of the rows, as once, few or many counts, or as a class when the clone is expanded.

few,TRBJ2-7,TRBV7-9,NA,CASSYGGGASYEQYF,TGTGCCAGCAGTTACGGTGGAGGGGCATCCTACGAGCAGTACTTC
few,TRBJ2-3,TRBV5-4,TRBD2,CASTTTSGASTDTQYF,TGTGCCAGCACCACTACTAGCGGCGCTAGCACAGATACGCAGTATTTT
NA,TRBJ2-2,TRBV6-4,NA,CASSKGEQAGELFF,TGTGCCAGCAGTAAGGGGGAGCAAGCCGGGGAGCTGTTTTTT
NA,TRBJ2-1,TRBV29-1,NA,CSAAGRSVSYNEQFF,TGCAGCGCCGCGGGGAGGAGCGTCTCCTACAATGAGCAGTTCTTC
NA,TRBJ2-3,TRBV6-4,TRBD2,CASSGSGGTDTQYF,TGTGCCAGCTCGGGGAGCGGGGGCACAGATACGCAGTATTTT
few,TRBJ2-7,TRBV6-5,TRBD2,CASSSRLAGGYEQYF,TGTGCCAGCAGTTCTAGACTAGCGGGAGGGTACGAGCAGTACTTC
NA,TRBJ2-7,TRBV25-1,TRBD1,CASRHRDRPRDEQYF,TGTGCCAGCAGGCACCGGGACAGGCCAAGGGACGAGCAGTACTTC
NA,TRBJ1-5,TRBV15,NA,CATRDSNQPQHF,TGTGCCACGAGGGATAGCAATCAGCCCCAGCATTTT
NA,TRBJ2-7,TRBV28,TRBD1,CASKSQDRLSEQYF,TGTGCCAGCAAGTCCCAGGACAGGTTGTCAGAGCAGTACTTC
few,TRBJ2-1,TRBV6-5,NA,CASRPTYNEQFF,TGTGCCAGCAGACCAACTTACAATGAGCAGTTCTTC
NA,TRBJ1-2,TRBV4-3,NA,CASSQDVAETYGYTF,TGCGCCAGCAGCCAAGATGTAGCTGAAACTTATGGCTACACCTTC
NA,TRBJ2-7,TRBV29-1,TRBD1,CSVEKSGTGVLGQYF,TGCAGCGTTGAAAAGAGTGGGACAGGGGTTTTAGGGCAGTACTTC
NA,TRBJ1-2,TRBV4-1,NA,CASSQDRGTERGYTF,TGCGCCAGCAGCCAAGACAGAGGTACTGAGAGGGGCTACACCTTC
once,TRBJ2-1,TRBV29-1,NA,CSADRQAILCRVRHEQFF,TGCAGCGCCGATCGACAGGCTATCTTGTGTAGGGTCCGTCATGAGCAGTTCTTC
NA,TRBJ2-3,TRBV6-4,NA,CASSDSGGATDTQYF,TGTGCCAGCAGTGACTCTGGGGGGGCGACAGATACGCAGTATTTT
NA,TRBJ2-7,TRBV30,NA,CALGDNSYEQYF,TGTGCCCTGGGGGACAATTCCTACGAGCAGTACTTC
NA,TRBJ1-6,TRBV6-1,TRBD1,CATEEQGHSPLHF,TGTGCCACCGAAGAACAGGGGCATTCACCCCTCCACTTT
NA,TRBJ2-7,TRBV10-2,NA,CASSDPSWTGVREQYF,TGCGCCAGCAGTGACCCGTCCTGGACGGGAGTTCGGGAGCAGTACTTC
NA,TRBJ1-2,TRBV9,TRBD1,CASTLMTGTYGYTF,TGTGCCAGCACTCTTATGACAGGGACCTATGGCTACACCTTC
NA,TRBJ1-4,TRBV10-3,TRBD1,CAISESRRQGKEKLFF,TGTGCCATCAGTGAGTCCAGAAGACAGGGGAAGGAAAAACTGTTTTTT
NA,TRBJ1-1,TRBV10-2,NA,CAGKQDGNTEAFF,TGCGCCGGCAAACAGGACGGGAACACTGAAGCTTTCTTT
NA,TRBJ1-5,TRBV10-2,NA,CASSADFNQPQHF,TGCGCCAGCAGTGCAGATTTCAATCAGCCCCAGCATTTT
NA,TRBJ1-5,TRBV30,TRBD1,CAYDRGEQPQHF,TGTGCCTACGACAGGGGGGAACAGCCCCAGCATTTT
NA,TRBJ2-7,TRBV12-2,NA,CASRLRQSSYEQYF,TGTGCAAGTCGCTTACGACAGTCCTCCTACGAGCAGTACTTC
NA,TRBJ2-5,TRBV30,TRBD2,CAWSVLRTSGREETQYF,TGTGCCTGGAGTGTACTAAGAACTAGCGGGAGGGAAGAGACCCAGTACTTC
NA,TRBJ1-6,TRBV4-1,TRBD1,CASTYQGQGNSPLHF,TGCGCCAGCACCTACCAGGGACAGGGGAATTCACCCCTCCACTTT
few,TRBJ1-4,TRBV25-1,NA,CASLGAPNEKLFF,TGTGCGAGTTTGGGGGCCCCTAATGAAAAACTGTTTTTT
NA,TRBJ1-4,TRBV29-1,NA,CSVLGRGNEKLFF,TGCAGCGTTTTGGGACGGGGGAATGAAAAACTGTTTTTT
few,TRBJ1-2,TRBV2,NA,CASRDLGYTF,TGTGCCAGCAGGGACTTAGGCTACACCTTC
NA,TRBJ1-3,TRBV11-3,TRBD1,CASSRDSNSGNTIYF,TGTGCCAGCAGCCGGGACAGTAACTCTGGAAACACCATATATTTT
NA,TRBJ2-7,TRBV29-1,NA,CSVGTVYSYEQYF,TGCAGCGTTGGGACAGTCTACTCCTACGAGCAGTACTTC
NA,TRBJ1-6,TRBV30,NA,CAWIRGDSPLHF,TGTGCCTGGATACGGGGGGATTCACCCCTCCACTTT
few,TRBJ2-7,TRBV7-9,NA,CASSYRVNLEQYF,TGTGCCAGCAGCTACAGGGTTAACCTCGAGCAGTACTTC
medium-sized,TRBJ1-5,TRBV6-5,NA,CASSYAHRDQPQHF,TGTGCCAGCAGTTACGCCCACAGGGATCAGCCCCAGCATTTT
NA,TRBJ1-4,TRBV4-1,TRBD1,CASSLAGTGDEKLFF,TGCGCCAGCAGCCTGGCCGGGACAGGGGACGAAAAACTGTTTTTT
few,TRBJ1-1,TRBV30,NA,CAWSAKGTEAFF,TGTGCCTGGAGTGCTAAGGGGACTGAAGCTTTCTTT